This is a list of T cell receptor beta chains from one sample in a study of cytomegalovirus exposure and HLA in healthy donors. Profiled with immunoSEQ multiplex PCR; TCRdb holds only in-frame clones, not every one. The repertoire consists of some 110,000 clones, with roughly nine tenths occurring once and the leading ten covering roughly 4.4%. The sequenced sample was PBMCs. These receptors all come from a man between 18 and 29 years old in good health and CMV-seropositive. The conserved cysteine and the conserved F or W are not part of the CDR3 here. A D gene is named only where the DNA matches it firmly.

TRBV7-9	14	TRBD1	ASSSLQGAGNTEAF
TRBV5-6	15	TRBD1	ASSQSAGQGHNSPLH
TRBV6-1	12	TRBD1	ASTLDRSNEQLF
TRBV29-1	10	NA	SVEGLSNEQF
TRBV7-4	17	NA	ASSDIGPYPEKGGGKLF
TRBV27	13	TRBD1	ASSLRQGIGNEQF
TRBV5-1	13	NA	ASSLQGGGVNEQF
TRBV7-9	11	NA	ASSQGTPSEQY
TRBV18	14	TRBD1	ASSPDGQGGFSPLH
TRBV7-2	12	NA	ASGIGLGGTEAF
TRBV6-5	13	TRBD1	ASSLADRVESEAF
TRBV5-8	12	NA	ASSLSTVNSPLH
TRBV7-9	14	TRBD2	ASSPGGSGGAYEQY
TRBV4-1	16	TRBD2	ASSQDVTSGGYQETQY
TRBV19	14	TRBD2	ASTAGVAGPSGELF
TRBV21-1	18	NA	ASSRTTIEVRDRGPGELF
TRBV5-4	15	NA	ASSLMGPRQNIYEQY
TRBV12-5	12	TRBD2	ASGLGLATDTQY
TRBV6-5	12	NA	ASSPQGYGSGYT
TRBV19	13	NA	ASSTLSPEGTEAF
TRBV4-3	11	TRBD1	ASSQGQGYGYT
TRBV5-1	14	TRBD1	ASSPGWDRTNEKLF
TRBV10-2	13	NA	ASSAVYASSYEQY
TRBV19	14	NA	ASNIRGQSSNQPQH
TRBV10-2	14	TRBD1	ASRPTRDRVEYEQY
TRBV15	14	NA	ATSRDPTETTDTQY
TRBV6-1	16	TRBD1	ASSEALTRQGSTDTQY
TRBV5-6	9	NA	ASRFGGEQY
TRBV19	13	TRBD1	ASSDQGAGAYEQY
TRBV7-2	14	NA	ASSLSPSVVTDTQY
TRBV19	12	TRBD2	ASWQRGGTGELF
TRBV28	16	TRBD1	ASSSGTGRQLRGYEQY
TRBV5-1	11	TRBD1	ASSLEGTGEQF
TRBV14	11	NA	ASSQGSFTEAF
TRBV7-2	12	TRBD1	ASSLTGEAYGYT
TRBV11-2	11	NA	ASSQQGNTEAF
TRBV10-2	13	NA	ASSERDGGSNTQY
TRBV19	12	NA	ASARGGLDQPQH
TRBV19	13	NA	ASNLGANDQYGYT
TRBV6-5	13	TRBD1	ASSPGDRGHNEQF
TRBV18	13	NA	ASSPSPPANYGYT
TRBV19	12	NA	ASTPRDRRYEQY
TRBV11-2	10	NA	ASSLVRPPKD
TRBV28	13	TRBD1	ASKIQGAGSYEQY
TRBV5-4	12	TRBD1	ASSFVGTDTEAF
TRBV27	13	TRBD1	ASSLSRVQGNEQF
TRBV5-6	12	NA	ASSPWGGSAGYT
TRBV5-4	9	NA	ASSLDNEQY
TRBV4-1	11	NA	ASSQSPPSPLH
TRBV19	14	NA	ASMGYREQVEQPQH
TRBV30	11	TRBD1	AWSRDRNQPQH
TRBV5-6	13	NA	ASSSLTVKNTEAF
TRBV5-1	12	NA	ASSSGQGGETQY
TRBV5-4	13	TRBD1	ASSLGGQGGEKLF
TRBV6-1	13	TRBD2	ASSEELAGGGEQY
TRBV11-2	12	TRBD1	ASSPRTGAYEQY